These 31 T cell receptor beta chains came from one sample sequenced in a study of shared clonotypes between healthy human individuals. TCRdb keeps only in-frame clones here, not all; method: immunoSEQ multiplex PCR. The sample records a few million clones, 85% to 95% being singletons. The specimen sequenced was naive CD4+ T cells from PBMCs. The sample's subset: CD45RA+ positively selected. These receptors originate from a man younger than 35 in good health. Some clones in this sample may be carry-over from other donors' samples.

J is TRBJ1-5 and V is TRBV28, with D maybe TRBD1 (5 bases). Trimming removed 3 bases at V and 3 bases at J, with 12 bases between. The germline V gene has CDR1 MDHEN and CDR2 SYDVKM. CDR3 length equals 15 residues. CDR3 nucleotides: TGTGCCAGCAGTTTGACCCAAGGGGCCAATCAGCCCCAGCATTTT. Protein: CASSLTQGANQPQHF.

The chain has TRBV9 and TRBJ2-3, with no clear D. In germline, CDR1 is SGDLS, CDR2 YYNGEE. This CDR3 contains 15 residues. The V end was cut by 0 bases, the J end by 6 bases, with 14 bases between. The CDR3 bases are TGTGCCAGCAGCGTAGATTCTACGGGCCCCGATACGCAGTATTTT. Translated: CASSVDSTGPDTQYF.

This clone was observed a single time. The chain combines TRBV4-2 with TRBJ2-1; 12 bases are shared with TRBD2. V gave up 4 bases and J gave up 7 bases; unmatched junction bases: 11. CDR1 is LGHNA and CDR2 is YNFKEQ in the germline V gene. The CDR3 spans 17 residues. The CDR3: CASSPSGRALGPNEQFF. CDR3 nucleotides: TGTGCCAGCAGCCCTAGCGGGAGGGCTCTAGGGCCAAATGAGCAGTTCTTC.

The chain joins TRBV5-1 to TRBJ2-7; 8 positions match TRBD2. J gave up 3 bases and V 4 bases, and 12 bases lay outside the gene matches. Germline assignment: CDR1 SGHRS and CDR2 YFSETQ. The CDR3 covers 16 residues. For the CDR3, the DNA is TGCGCCAGCAGCCGGAGCAGCGGGAGAGGTTACTACGAGCAGTACTTC. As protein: CASSRSSGRGYYEQYF.

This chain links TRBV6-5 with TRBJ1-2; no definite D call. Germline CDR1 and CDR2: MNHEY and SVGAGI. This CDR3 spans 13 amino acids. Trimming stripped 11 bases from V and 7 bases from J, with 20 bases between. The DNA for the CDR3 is TGTGCCGCCGCATCCAGTGCCCGGGCTGGCTACACCTTC. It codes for CAAASSARAGYTF.

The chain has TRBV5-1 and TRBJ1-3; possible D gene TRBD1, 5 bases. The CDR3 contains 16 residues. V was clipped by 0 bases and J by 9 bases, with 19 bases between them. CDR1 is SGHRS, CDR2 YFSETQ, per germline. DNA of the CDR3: TGCGCCAGCAGCTTGGAACACACAGGCCCGGCAGGCACCATATATTTT. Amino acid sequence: CASSLEHTGPAGTIYF.

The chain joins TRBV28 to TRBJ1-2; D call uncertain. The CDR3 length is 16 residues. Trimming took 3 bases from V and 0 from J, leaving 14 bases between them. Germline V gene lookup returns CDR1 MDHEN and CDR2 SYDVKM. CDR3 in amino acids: CASSFPPGGTNYGYTF. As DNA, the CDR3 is TGTGCCAGCAGTTTTCCCCCAGGAGGGACTAACTATGGCTACACCTTC.

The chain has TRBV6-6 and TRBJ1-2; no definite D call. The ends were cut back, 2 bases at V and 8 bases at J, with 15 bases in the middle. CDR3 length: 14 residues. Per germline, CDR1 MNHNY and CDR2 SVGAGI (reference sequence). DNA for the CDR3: TGTGCCAGCAGTTACAAACCGGGAATCATGGGCTACACCTTC. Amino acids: CASSYKPGIMGYTF.

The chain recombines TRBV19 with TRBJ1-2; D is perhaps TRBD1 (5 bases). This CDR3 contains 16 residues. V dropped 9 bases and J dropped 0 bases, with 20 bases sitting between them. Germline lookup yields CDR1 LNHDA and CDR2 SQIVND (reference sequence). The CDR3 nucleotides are TGTGCCAGCCCCAACCCCGAGACAGACCCTAACTATGGCTACACCTTC. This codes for CASPNPETDPNYGYTF.

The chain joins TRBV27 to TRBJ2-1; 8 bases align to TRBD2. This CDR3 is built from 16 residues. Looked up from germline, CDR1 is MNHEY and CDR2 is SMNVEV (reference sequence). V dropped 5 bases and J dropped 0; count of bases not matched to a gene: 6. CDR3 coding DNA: TGTGCCAGCAGTCGGGGGGGGATGAGCTCCTACAATGAGCAGTTCTTC. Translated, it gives CASSRGGMSSYNEQFF.

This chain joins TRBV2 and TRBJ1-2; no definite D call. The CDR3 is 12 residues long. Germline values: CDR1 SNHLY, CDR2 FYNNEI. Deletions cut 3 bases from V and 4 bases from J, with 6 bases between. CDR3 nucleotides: TGTGCCAGCAGTGACACTCTCTATGGCTACACCTTC. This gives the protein CASSDTLYGYTF.

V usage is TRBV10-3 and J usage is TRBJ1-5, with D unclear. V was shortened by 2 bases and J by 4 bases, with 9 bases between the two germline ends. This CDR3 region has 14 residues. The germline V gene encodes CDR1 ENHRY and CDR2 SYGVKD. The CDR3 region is CAISEGSRNQPQHF. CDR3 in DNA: TGTGCCATCAGTGAGGGTTCCAGAAATCAGCCCCAGCATTTT.

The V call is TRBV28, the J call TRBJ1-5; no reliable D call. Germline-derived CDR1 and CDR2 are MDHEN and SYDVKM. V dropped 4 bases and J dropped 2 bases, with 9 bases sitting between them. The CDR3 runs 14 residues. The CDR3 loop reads CASSYSLGNQPQHF. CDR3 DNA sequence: TGTGCCAGCAGTTATAGCTTAGGCAATCAGCCCCAGCATTTT.

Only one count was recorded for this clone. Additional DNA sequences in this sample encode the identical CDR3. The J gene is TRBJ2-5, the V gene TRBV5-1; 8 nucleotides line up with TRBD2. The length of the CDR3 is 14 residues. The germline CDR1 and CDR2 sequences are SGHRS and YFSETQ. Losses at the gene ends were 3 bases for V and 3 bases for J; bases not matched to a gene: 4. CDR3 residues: CASSSRAGEETQYF. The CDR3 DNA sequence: TGCGCCAGCAGCTCCCGAGCGGGAGAAGAGACCCAGTACTTC.

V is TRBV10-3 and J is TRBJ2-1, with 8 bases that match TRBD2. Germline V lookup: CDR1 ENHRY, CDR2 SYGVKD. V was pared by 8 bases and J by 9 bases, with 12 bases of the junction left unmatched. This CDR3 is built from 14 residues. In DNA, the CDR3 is TGTGCCATCGGACTAGCAGGCGAGGGGAGTGAGCAGTTCTTC. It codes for CAIGLAGEGSEQFF.

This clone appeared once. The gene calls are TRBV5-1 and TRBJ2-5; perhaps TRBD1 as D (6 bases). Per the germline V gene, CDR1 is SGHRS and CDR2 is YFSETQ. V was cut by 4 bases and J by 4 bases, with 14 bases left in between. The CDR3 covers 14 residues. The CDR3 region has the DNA TGCGCCAGCAGCGTAACAGGGATGGCAGAGACCCAGTACTTC. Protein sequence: CASSVTGMAETQYF.

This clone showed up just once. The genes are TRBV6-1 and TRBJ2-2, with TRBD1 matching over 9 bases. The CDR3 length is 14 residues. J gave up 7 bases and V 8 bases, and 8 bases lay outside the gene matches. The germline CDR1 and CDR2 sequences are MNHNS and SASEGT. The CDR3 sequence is CASPRDRVGGELFF. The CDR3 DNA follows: TGTGCCAGCCCTCGGGACAGGGTTGGCGGGGAGCTGTTTTTT.

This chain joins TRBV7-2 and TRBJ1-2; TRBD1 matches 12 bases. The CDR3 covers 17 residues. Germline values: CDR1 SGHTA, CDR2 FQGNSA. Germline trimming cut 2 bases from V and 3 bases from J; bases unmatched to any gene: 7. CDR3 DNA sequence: TGTGCCAGCAGCTTAAATCTTGGGACAGGGGGCGACTATGGCTACACCTTC. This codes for CASSLNLGTGGDYGYTF.

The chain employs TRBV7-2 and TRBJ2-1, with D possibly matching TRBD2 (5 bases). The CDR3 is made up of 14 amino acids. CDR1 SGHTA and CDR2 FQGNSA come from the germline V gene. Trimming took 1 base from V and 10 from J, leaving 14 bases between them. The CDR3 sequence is CASSLDLGWREQFF. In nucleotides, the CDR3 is TGTGCCAGCAGCTTAGACCTAGGTTGGAGGGAGCAGTTCTTC. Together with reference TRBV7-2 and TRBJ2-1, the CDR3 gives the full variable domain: GAGVSQSPSNKVTEKGKDVELRCDPISGHTALYWYRQSLGQGLEFLIYFQGNSAPDKSGLPSDRFSAERTGGSVSTLTIQRTQQEDSAVYLCASSLDLGWREQFFGPGTRLTVL.

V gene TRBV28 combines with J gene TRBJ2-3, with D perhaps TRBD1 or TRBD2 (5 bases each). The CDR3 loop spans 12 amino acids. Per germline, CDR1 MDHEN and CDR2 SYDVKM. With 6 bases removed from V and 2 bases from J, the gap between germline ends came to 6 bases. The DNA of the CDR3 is TGTGCCAGCAGAGGGACCACAGATACGCAGTATTTT. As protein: CASRGTTDTQYF.

CDR3 protein: CATSRDIGLTNYEQYF. The CDR3 coding sequence is TGTGCCACCAGCAGAGATATAGGCCTTACCAACTACGAGCAGTACTTC. The chain combines TRBV15 with TRBJ2-7; D gene unclear. The CDR3 spans 16 residues. V lost 0 bases to trimming and J lost 3 bases, with 15 bases between them. From germline, CDR1 is LNHNV and CDR2 YYDKDF (reference sequence).

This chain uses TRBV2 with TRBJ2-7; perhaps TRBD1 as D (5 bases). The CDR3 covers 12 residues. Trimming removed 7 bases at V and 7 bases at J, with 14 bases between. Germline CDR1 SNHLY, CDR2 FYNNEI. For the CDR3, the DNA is TGTGCCAGCACAGCAGGGTTCTCTGAGCAGTACTTC. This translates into CASTAGFSEQYF. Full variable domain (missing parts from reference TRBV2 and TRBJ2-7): EPEVTQTPSHQVTQMGQEVILRCVPISNHLYFYWYRQILGQKVEFLVSFYNNEISEKSEIFDDQFSVERPDGSNFTLKIRSTKLEDSAMYFCASTAGFSEQYFGPGTRLTVT.

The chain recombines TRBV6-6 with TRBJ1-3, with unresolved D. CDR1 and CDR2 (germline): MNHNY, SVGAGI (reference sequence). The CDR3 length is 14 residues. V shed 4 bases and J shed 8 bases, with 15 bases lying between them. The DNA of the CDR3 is TGTGCCAGCAGTTCGCCCCAAGCCGCGGACACCATATATTTT. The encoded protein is CASSSPQAADTIYF.

CDR3 in amino acids: CASSKGPGLGDYEQYF. CDR3 DNA sequence: TGTGCCAGCAGCAAGGGACCGGGACTTGGGGACTACGAGCAGTACTTC. V is TRBV7-9 and J is TRBJ2-7; possibly TRBD2 for D (6 bases). Germline lookup yields CDR1 SEHNR and CDR2 FQNEAQ (reference sequence). Trimming pared 5 bases from V and 3 bases from J, leaving 20 bases between. The length of the CDR3 is 16 residues.

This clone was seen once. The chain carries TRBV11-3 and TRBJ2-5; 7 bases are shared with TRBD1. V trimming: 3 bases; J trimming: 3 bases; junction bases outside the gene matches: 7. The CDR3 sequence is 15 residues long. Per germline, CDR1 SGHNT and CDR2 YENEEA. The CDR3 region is CASSFAGDSKETQYF. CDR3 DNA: TGTGCCAGCAGCTTCGCCGGGGACAGTAAAGAGACCCAGTACTTC. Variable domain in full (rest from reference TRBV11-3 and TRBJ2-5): EAGVVQSPRYKIIEKKQPVAFWCNPISGHNTLYWYLQNLGQGPELLIRYENEEAVDDSQLPKDRFSAERLKGVDSTLKIQPAELGDSAVYLCASSFAGDSKETQYFGPGTRLLVL.

CDR3 protein: CSVRGTGPSYNEQFF. The CDR3 coding sequence is TGCAGCGTCCGAGGGACAGGACCTTCCTACAATGAGCAGTTCTTC. V is TRBV29-1 and J is TRBJ2-1, with TRBD1 identical over 8 bases. Germline V gives CDR1 SQVTM, CDR2 ANQGSEA. This CDR3 is built from 15 residues. Losses at the gene ends were 6 bases for V and 1 base for J; bases not matched to a gene: 8.

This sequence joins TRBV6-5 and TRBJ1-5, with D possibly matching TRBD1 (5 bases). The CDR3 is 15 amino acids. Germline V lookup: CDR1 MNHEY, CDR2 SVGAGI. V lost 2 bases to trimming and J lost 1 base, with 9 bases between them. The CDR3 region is CASSYRGGSNQPQHF. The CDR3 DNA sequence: TGTGCCAGCAGTTACAGGGGAGGGAGCAATCAGCCCCAGCATTTT.

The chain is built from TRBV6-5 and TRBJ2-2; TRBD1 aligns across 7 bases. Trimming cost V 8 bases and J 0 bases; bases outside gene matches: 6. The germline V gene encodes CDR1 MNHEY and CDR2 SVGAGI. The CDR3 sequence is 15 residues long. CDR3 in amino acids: CASQGTGANTGELFF. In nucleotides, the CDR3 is TGTGCCAGCCAGGGAACAGGGGCGAACACCGGGGAGCTGTTTTTT.

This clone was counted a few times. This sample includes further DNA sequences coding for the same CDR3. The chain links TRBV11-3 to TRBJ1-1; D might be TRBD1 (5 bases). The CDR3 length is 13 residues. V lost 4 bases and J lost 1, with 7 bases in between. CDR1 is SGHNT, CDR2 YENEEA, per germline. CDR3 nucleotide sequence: TGTGCCAGCAGCTCCGGGACGAACACTGAAGCTTTCTTT. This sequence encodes CASSSGTNTEAFF.

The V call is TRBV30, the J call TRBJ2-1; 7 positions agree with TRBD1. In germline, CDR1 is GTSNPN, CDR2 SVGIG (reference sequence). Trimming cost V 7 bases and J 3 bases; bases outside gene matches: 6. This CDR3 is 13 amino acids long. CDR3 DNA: TGTGCCTACCTCGGGGACAGCTACAATGAGCAGTTCTTC. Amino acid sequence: CAYLGDSYNEQFF.

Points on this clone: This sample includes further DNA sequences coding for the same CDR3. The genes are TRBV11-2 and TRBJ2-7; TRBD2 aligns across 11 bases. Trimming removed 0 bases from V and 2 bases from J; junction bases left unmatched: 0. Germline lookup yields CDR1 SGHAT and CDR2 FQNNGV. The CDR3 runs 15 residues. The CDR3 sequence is CASSLELAGAYEQYF. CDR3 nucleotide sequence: TGTGCCAGCAGCTTAGAACTAGCGGGGGCCTACGAGCAGTACTTC.